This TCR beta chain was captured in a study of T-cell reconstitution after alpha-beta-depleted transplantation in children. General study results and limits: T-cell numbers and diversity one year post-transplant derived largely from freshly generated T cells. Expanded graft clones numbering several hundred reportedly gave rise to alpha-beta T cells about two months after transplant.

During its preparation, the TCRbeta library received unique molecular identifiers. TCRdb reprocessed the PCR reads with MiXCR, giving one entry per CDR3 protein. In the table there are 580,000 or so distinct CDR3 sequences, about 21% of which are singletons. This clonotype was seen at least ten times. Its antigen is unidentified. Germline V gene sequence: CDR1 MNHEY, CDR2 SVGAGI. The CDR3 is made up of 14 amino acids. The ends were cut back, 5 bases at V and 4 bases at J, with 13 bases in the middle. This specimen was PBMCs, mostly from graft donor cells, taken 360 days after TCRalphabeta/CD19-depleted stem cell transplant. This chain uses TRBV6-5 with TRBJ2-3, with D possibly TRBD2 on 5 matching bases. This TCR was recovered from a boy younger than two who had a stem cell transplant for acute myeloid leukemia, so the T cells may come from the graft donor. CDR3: CASSPEGSADTQYF. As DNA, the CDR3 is TGTGCCAGCAGTCCCGAGGGAAGCGCAGATACGCAGTATTTT.